This T cell receptor (beta chain) originates from a study of T cells in Graves' hyperthyroidism and ophthalmopathy. TCR beta CDR3 regions were amplified from RNA. In the first-round RT-PCR of the TCR CDR3, the HTBI primer set was used. TCRdb processed the multiplex PCR reads anew with MiXCR; each CDR3 protein has one entry. Among approximately 590,000 distinct CDR3 sequences, 15% to 19% were seen once, and the ten largest hold around 6.6%. Overall study findings and caveats: The majority of expanded thyroid clonotypes above 0.001 also appeared in blood.

This clonotype was recorded at least ten times. Its antigen remains unidentified. J was trimmed by 7 bases and V by 2 bases; bases with no gene match: 8. Germline CDR1 reads SGHDT; CDR2 reads YYEEEE. This CDR3 has 14 amino acids. What was sequenced was blood. V usage is TRBV5-6 and J usage is TRBJ2-7, with 8 bases matching TRBD1. The receptor was derived from a woman aged 30 to 39 with Graves' hyperthyroidism. CDR3 in amino acids: CASSFAGGHGEQYF. In DNA form, the CDR3 reads TGTGCCAGCAGCTTCGCAGGGGGCCATGGGGAGCAGTACTTC.